A single sample is the source of the 26 T cell receptor beta chains below, sequenced in a study of PD-L1 blockade in urothelial cancer. Libraries were prepared by immunoSEQ multiplex PCR; TCRdb keeps only in-frame clonotypes and omits some of them. The repertoire holds about 120,000 clones, with roughly 91% as singletons. Time point specified: peripheral blood 6 weeks after treatment start. The source was PBMCs, collected around atezolizumab (anti-PD-L1) treatment. The receptor source for this set is a man aged 60 to 69 with urothelial cancer.

The gene calls are TRBV28 and TRBJ1-4, with a weak D call TRBD1 (6 bases). The CDR3 totals 13 residues. CDR1 MDHEN and CDR2 SYDVKM come from the germline V gene. The ends were cut back, 9 bases at V and 2 bases at J, with 10 bases in the middle. This CDR3 is CASGGMTNEKLFF. The CDR3 coding sequence is TGTGCCAGTGGGGGCATGACTAATGAAAAACTGTTTTTT.

This chain connects TRBV18 to TRBJ2-6; tentative D call: TRBD2 (5 bases). The length of the CDR3 is 18 residues. The germline gives CDR1 KGHSH, CDR2 LQKENI. Between the trimmed V and J ends, which lost 1 base and 1 base, there was a span of 14 bases. The CDR3 DNA reads as TGTGCCAGCTCACCACTCCGGGAAGTCGGTTCTGGGGCCAACGTCCTGACTTTC. It is translated as CASSPLREVGSGANVLTF.

V is TRBV7-8 and J is TRBJ2-7, with TRBD2 matching 7 bases. CDR1 is SGHVS, CDR2 FQNEAQ, per germline. The CDR3 runs 16 residues. Losses at the gene ends were 4 bases for V and 1 base for J; bases not matched to a gene: 10. CDR3 region: CASSSPGLAESYEQYF. The CDR3 coding sequence is TGTGCCAGCAGCTCCCCCGGTCTAGCGGAGTCCTACGAGCAGTACTTC.

The chain recombines TRBV30 with TRBJ2-7; 7 bases fit TRBD2. The CDR3 is made up of 15 amino acids. CDR1 GTSNPN and CDR2 SVGIG come from the germline V gene (reference sequence). J lost 6 bases, V lost 3 bases, and 14 bases had no gene match. The CDR3 sequence: CAWRPTGVPSGEQYF. The CDR3 region has the DNA TGTGCCTGGAGACCTACGGGGGTCCCTAGCGGCGAGCAGTACTTC.

This CDR3 is CSVEEGGETQYF. The CDR3 nucleotides are TGCAGCGTTGAAGAGGGGGGAGAGACCCAGTACTTC. V usage is TRBV29-1 and J usage is TRBJ2-5, with D maybe TRBD2 (6 bases). The CDR3 covers 12 residues. The ends were cut back, 0 bases at V and 4 bases at J, with 6 bases in the middle. Germline V gives CDR1 SQVTM, CDR2 ANQGSEA. Complete variable domain (other parts from reference TRBV29-1 and TRBJ2-5): SAVISQKPSRDICQRGTSLTIQCQVDSQVTMMFWYRQQPGQSLTLIATANQGSEATYESGFVIDKFPISRPNLTFSTLTVSNMSPEDSSIYLCSVEEGGETQYFGPGTRLLVL.

V and J are TRBV18 and TRBJ2-5; 8 bases line up with TRBD2. The CDR3 consists of 15 residues. V shed 0 bases, J shed 5 bases, and the junction held 5 bases outside the gene matches. The germline gives CDR1 KGHSH, CDR2 LQKENI. CDR3 residues: CASSPPWTGGETQYF. DNA of the CDR3: TGTGCCAGCTCACCACCGTGGACGGGAGGGGAGACCCAGTACTTC.

The genes are TRBV11-2 and TRBJ1-2; tentatively, D is TRBD1 (6 bases). V was shortened by 3 bases and J by 3 bases, with 11 bases between the two germline ends. From germline, CDR1 is SGHAT and CDR2 FQNNGV. This CDR3 is 14 amino acids long. CDR3 amino acids: CASSFLQGDYGYTF. CDR3 DNA: TGTGCCAGCAGCTTTCTACAGGGAGACTATGGCTACACCTTC.

This sequence joins TRBV7-9 and TRBJ2-5; a possible D gene is TRBD2 (5 bases). There are 15 residues in the CDR3. Trimming cost V 4 bases and J 8 bases, with 20 bases left between them. CDR1 SEHNR and CDR2 FQNEAQ come from the germline V gene (reference sequence). The CDR3 nucleotides are TGTGCCAGCAGCTCAAAAGAAGCGGAAGGGTTTACCCAGTACTTC. Translated: CASSSKEAEGFTQYF.

This rearrangement joins TRBV7-2 to TRBJ2-3; D is possibly TRBD2 (6 bases). Germline V gene lookup returns CDR1 SGHTA and CDR2 FQGNSA. This CDR3 has 15 residues. V was trimmed by 1 base and J by 2 bases, leaving 10 bases between them. DNA of the CDR3: TGTGCCAGCAGCTTAGTTGGACTATACACAGATACGCAGTATTTT. It encodes CASSLVGLYTDTQYF.

V is TRBV21-1 and J is TRBJ1-6. TRBV21-1 constitutes a pseudogene. The CDR3 totals 15 residues. The DNA for the CDR3 is TGTGCCAGCAGCAAAGGAGCAGGGAGGGGGTCACCCCTCCACTTT. Its translation is CASSKGAGRGSPLHF.

The chain couples TRBV9 to TRBJ2-7; D perhaps matches TRBD1 (5 bases). V dropped 0 bases and J dropped 3 bases, with 16 bases sitting between them. The CDR3 length is 16 residues. Looked up from germline, CDR1 is SGDLS and CDR2 is YYNGEE. The CDR3 DNA reads TGTGCCAGCAGCGTAGGTCCCCTGGACATTTACTACGAGCAGTACTTC. Translation: CASSVGPLDIYYEQYF.

The chain joins TRBV19 to TRBJ1-2; 8 nucleotides agree with TRBD1. The CDR3 extends over 12 amino acids. The trim removed 8 bases at V and 7 bases at J, leaving 6 bases unmatched. CDR1 and CDR2 (germline): LNHDA, SQIVND (reference sequence). CDR3 nucleotides: TGTGCCAGTTCCGGACAGGGTGGTGGCTACACCTTC. Its translation is CASSGQGGGYTF.

This clone occurred once. This chain links TRBV5-4 with TRBJ1-1; no reliable D call. V lost 5 bases and J lost 0, with 14 bases in between. This CDR3 contains 15 residues. Germline CDR1 SGHNT, CDR2 YYREEE (reference sequence). The CDR3 DNA reads TGTGCCAGCAGAAGCCCGGGGAACTTGAACACTGAAGCTTTCTTT. Protein: CASRSPGNLNTEAFF.

The chain has TRBV6-5 and TRBJ1-4; D is unresolved. There are 12 residues in the CDR3. Trimming removed 6 bases from V and 10 bases from J, with 12 bases in between. Germline CDR1 and CDR2: MNHEY and SVGAGI. This CDR3 is CASSQQAGKLFF. The CDR3 DNA follows: TGTGCCAGCAGCCAGCAAGCGGGAAAACTGTTTTTT.

V and J are TRBV29-1 and TRBJ2-1; 7 bases are a match to TRBD2. The germline gives CDR1 SQVTM, CDR2 ANQGSEA. Trimming removed 6 bases from V and 8 bases from J; junction bases left unmatched: 7. This CDR3 region has 12 residues. The CDR3 loop is CSVAGTGDEQFF. DNA of the CDR3: TGCAGCGTAGCGGGGACCGGCGATGAGCAGTTCTTC.

V and J are TRBV5-1 and TRBJ2-2; 9 bases align to TRBD2. The ends lost 1 base at V and 4 bases at J; junction bases unmatched: 5. The CDR3 loop spans 16 amino acids. From germline, CDR1 is SGHRS and CDR2 YFSETQ. The DNA of the CDR3 is TGCGCCAGCAGCTTGTGGGCTAGCGGGACCACCGGGGAGCTGTTTTTT. Amino acid sequence: CASSLWASGTTGELFF.

V usage is TRBV11-3 and J usage is TRBJ2-1; 10 bases fit TRBD2. The J segment lost 6 bases and the V segment lost 5 bases, leaving 10 bases of the junction unmatched. This CDR3 spans 16 amino acids. Germline V gene lookup returns CDR1 SGHNT and CDR2 YENEEA. CDR3 nucleotides: TGTGCCAGCAGCGCAATAGCGGGGGGTCGCGTCAATGAGCAGTTCTTC. Translated: CASSAIAGGRVNEQFF.

The chain couples TRBV5-6 to TRBJ1-5, with TRBD1 as a possible D gene (5 bases). Trimming left V 4 bases short and J 2 bases short, with 16 bases between. From germline, CDR1 is SGHDT and CDR2 YYEEEE. The CDR3 is 16 residues long. In nucleotides, the CDR3 is TGTGCCAGCAGCCCCGGAAGGGGCAATGGCAATCAGCCCCAGCATTTT. Its protein is CASSPGRGNGNQPQHF.

This chain uses TRBV6-6 with TRBJ1-2; D remains ambiguous. The CDR3 spans 13 residues. In germline, CDR1 is MNHNY, CDR2 SVGAGI (reference sequence). The V end was cut by 0 bases, the J end by 11 bases, with 13 bases between. This CDR3 reads CASSYSGSSGYTF. The CDR3 DNA sequence: TGTGCCAGCAGTTACTCGGGAAGTTCGGGGTACACCTTC.

This clone was recorded only once. A read error may produce the germline difference seen at one junction end. The rearrangement links TRBV30 to TRBJ2-4; TRBD2 matches 15 bases. There are 13 residues in the CDR3. Germline assignment: CDR1 GTSNPN and CDR2 SVGIG (reference sequence). CDR3 DNA: TGTGCCTGGAGTGGGACTAGCGGGAGGGACGCACACTTC. This sequence encodes CAWSGTSGRDAHF.

The genes are TRBV28 and TRBJ2-7; D is ambiguous. V shed 3 bases and J shed 5 bases, with 2 bases lying between them. This CDR3 contains 10 residues. Looked up from germline, CDR1 is MDHEN and CDR2 is SYDVKM. The CDR3 loop reads CASSFNEQYF. The DNA of the CDR3 is TGTGCCAGCAGTTTCAACGAGCAGTACTTC.

The V and J genes are TRBV7-9 and TRBJ2-3, with no clear D. The germline V and J ends were trimmed by 4 bases and 4 bases, with 9 bases remaining between them. This CDR3 spans 13 amino acids. The germline V gene encodes CDR1 SEHNR and CDR2 FQNEAQ (reference sequence). CDR3 protein: CASSSTGADTQYF. As DNA, the CDR3 is TGTGCCAGCAGCTCAACCGGAGCAGATACGCAGTATTTT.

The J gene is TRBJ2-7, the V gene TRBV5-1; TRBD2 aligns across 9 bases. The CDR3 spans 15 residues. Germline V CDR1 and CDR2: SGHRS, YFSETQ. The V and J ends lost 0 bases and 7 bases, in that order; junction bases with no gene match: 8. CDR3 amino acids: CASSLAAGGPREQYF. The CDR3 DNA reads as TGCGCCAGCAGCTTGGCCGCGGGAGGGCCGAGAGAGCAGTACTTC. The whole variable domain, filled in from reference TRBV5-1 and TRBJ2-7, reads KAGVTQTPRYLIKTRGQQVTLSCSPISGHRSVSWYQQTPGQGLQFLFEYFSETQRNKGNFPGRFSGRQFSNSRSEMNVSTLELGDSALYLCASSLAAGGPREQYFGPGTRLTVT.

The chain uses TRBV6-5 and TRBJ1-4, with D perhaps matching TRBD1 (5 bases). The V and J ends lost 6 bases and 3 bases respectively, with 11 bases between them. CDR1 and CDR2 from the germline V gene are MNHEY and SVGAGI. CDR3 length: 14 amino acids. CDR3 in amino acids: CASRGAAANEKLFF. The CDR3 DNA follows: TGTGCCAGCAGAGGGGCCGCGGCTAATGAAAAACTGTTTTTT.

J is TRBJ1-2 and V is TRBV4-1, with TRBD1 matching over 7 bases. J lost 8 bases, V lost 3 bases, and 12 bases had no gene match. The CDR3 has 15 amino acids. Germline V gene data show CDR1 as MGHRA and CDR2 as YSYEKL. CDR3 sequence (DNA): TGCGCCAGCAGCCACGCCGGGCAGGGGGTAGAGGGCTACACCTTC. Residues: CASSHAGQGVEGYTF.

This chain links TRBV6-1 with TRBJ2-7, with D perhaps TRBD2 (6 bases). Germline loops: CDR1 MNHNS, CDR2 SASEGT. V was clipped by 7 bases and J by 1 base, with 8 bases between them. CDR3 length equals 12 residues. The CDR3 protein is CASTEGSYEQYF. CDR3 DNA sequence: TGTGCCAGCACGGAGGGGTCCTACGAGCAGTACTTC.